This TCR beta chain derives from a study of blood T cell repertoires in COVID-19. There are 13 residues in the CDR3. Assay used: immunoSEQ multiplex PCR; TCRdb lists only in-frame clones, some missing. The profile shows hundreds of thousands of clones, about 90% of them singletons. This clonotype was sampled from a woman aged 18 to 35 with acute or convalescent COVID-19. The sample comprised peripheral blood. This chain connects TRBV21-1 to TRBJ1-2; the listed D gene, TRBD1, was not tested against the DNA. TRBV21-1 is marked as a pseudogene. CDR3 nucleotide sequence: TGTGCCATCACCACACGTACTAACTATGGCTACACCTTC. Amino acid sequence: CAITTRTNYGYTF.